Each of the 16 T cell receptor beta chains below was sequenced from the same sample in a study of CD8 T cells in ankylosing spondylitis. Study outcomes and limitations: What seemed typical of ankylosing spondylitis blood was a TCR beta motif built from 8 or 9 highly homologous variants.

For these TCRs, the target antigens are not known. MiXCR was run by TCRdb on the 5' RACE reads, yielding one entry per CDR3 protein. The sample yields under 250,000 distinct CDR3 sequences, 6% to 8% seen once. The source material was blood, either unsorted or a sorted T cell fraction (not recorded which). These receptors all come from a male donor with ankylosing spondylitis.

The rearrangement joins TRBV27 to TRBJ2-3; D might be TRBD1 or TRBD2, each matching 6 bases. Trimming pared 2 bases from V and 2 bases from J, leaving 17 bases between. Germline values: CDR1 MNHEY, CDR2 SMNVEV (reference sequence). The CDR3 contains 17 residues. The CDR3 loop reads CASSLGGAGTITDTQYF. CDR3 DNA: TGTGCCAGCAGTTTAGGAGGCGCGGGGACAATCACAGATACGCAGTATTTT.

This clonotype was seen at least ten times. V usage is TRBV29-1 and J usage is TRBJ1-2; D unclear. CDR3 length equals 11 residues. CDR1 and CDR2 (germline): SQVTM, ANQGSEA. Trimming stripped 1 base from V and 6 bases from J, with 6 bases between. This CDR3 reads CSVEGDDGYTF. The CDR3 DNA reads as TGCAGCGTTGAAGGTGACGATGGCTACACCTTC.

This clonotype was recorded many times. This chain connects TRBV7-9 to TRBJ2-3; 8 nucleotides line up with TRBD2. V dropped 6 bases and J dropped 5; count of bases not matched to a gene: 10. CDR3 length: 15 residues. CDR1 is SEHNR, CDR2 FQNEAQ, per germline (reference sequence). Here the CDR3 DNA reads TGTGCCAGCAGGGCGGGGGGTTTCGGCGAAGATACGCAGTATTTT. Translation: CASRAGGFGEDTQYF. Variable domain in full (rest from reference TRBV7-9 and TRBJ2-3): DTGVSQNPRHKITKRGQNVTFRCDPISEHNRLYWYRQTLGQGPEFLTYFQNEAQLEKSRLLSDRFSAERPKGSFSTLEIQRTEQGDSAMYLCASRAGGFGEDTQYFGPGTRLTVL.

Only a few counts were recorded for this clonotype. The chain carries TRBV27 and TRBJ2-7; D is possibly TRBD1 or TRBD2 (5 bases each). Germline V CDR1 and CDR2: MNHEY, SMNVEV (reference sequence). Trimming removed 6 bases at V and 2 bases at J, with 20 bases between. This CDR3 comprises 16 residues. The CDR3 bases are TGTGCCAGCAGCCATAGAGTCCGGCAGGGACCCTACGAGCAGTACTTC. Translation: CASSHRVRQGPYEQYF.

This clonotype has at least ten counts. The V and J genes are TRBV30 and TRBJ1-4; no definite D call. V was pared by 1 base and J by 8 bases, with 8 bases between. In germline, CDR1 is GTSNPN, CDR2 SVGIG (reference sequence). This CDR3 is 12 amino acids long. The CDR3 region is CAWSGDREKLFF. The CDR3 coding sequence is TGTGCCTGGAGTGGAGATAGAGAAAAACTGTTTTTT.

In its sample, this clonotype was seen a few times. This chain joins TRBV7-6 and TRBJ2-1; tentative D call: TRBD2 (6 bases). The CDR3 covers 15 residues. Deletions cut 2 bases from V and 2 bases from J, with 10 bases between. Germline CDR1 reads SGHVS; CDR2 reads FNYEAQ. The CDR3 nucleotides are TGTGCCAGCAGCTTAATAGCGGCGACCTACAATGAGCAGTTCTTC. This translates into CASSLIAATYNEQFF.

This clonotype was detected ten times or more. The chain uses TRBV20-1 and TRBJ1-1; the D is unclear. The CDR3 has 13 amino acids. The germline gives CDR1 DFQATT, CDR2 SNEGSKA (reference sequence). V was trimmed by 3 bases and J by 5 bases, leaving 13 bases between them. Here the CDR3 DNA reads TGCAGTGCTAGTCCAGAGAGTGGGACTGAAGCTTTCTTT. This translates into CSASPESGTEAFF.

The CDR3 spells CASSQLLAGQAEQFF. The CDR3, as DNA: TGTGCCAGCAGCCAACTTCTAGCGGGGCAGGCTGAGCAGTTCTTC. V gene TRBV3-1 combines with J gene TRBJ2-1, with 9 bases lining up with TRBD2. The V gene end was trimmed by 2 bases and the J gene end by 9 bases; junction bases not matched to a gene: 8. The CDR3 is made up of 15 amino acids. Germline-derived CDR1 and CDR2 are LGHDT and YNNKEL (reference sequence).

This clonotype was detected many times. V and J are TRBV12-3 or TRBV12-4 and TRBJ1-2, with D perhaps TRBD1 (5 bases). The germline V and J ends were trimmed by 5 bases and 2 bases, with 9 bases remaining between them. The CDR3 sequence is 13 residues long. The CDR3 region is CASSVGDNYGYTF. The CDR3 DNA reads as TGTGCCAGCAGTGTGGGGGACAACTATGGCTACACCTTC.

The chain carries TRBV6-1 and TRBJ2-1; D might be TRBD1 (6 bases). Trimming cost V 5 bases and J 1 base, with 9 bases left between them. Germline CDR1 MNHNS, CDR2 SASEGT. The CDR3 runs to 14 residues. CDR3 loop: CASSPGHSYNEQFF. CDR3 coding DNA: TGTGCCAGCAGTCCGGGACATTCCTACAATGAGCAGTTCTTC.

The chain employs TRBV4-2 and TRBJ2-4; D uncertain. CDR1 is LGHNA, CDR2 YNFKEQ, per germline. V was clipped by 1 base and J by 2 bases, with 9 bases between them. CDR3 length: 15 residues. The CDR3 is CASSQVGPSKNIQYF. DNA for the CDR3: TGTGCCAGCAGCCAAGTCGGCCCGTCCAAAAACATTCAGTACTTC.

This clonotype was counted only a few times. This chain connects TRBV20-1 to TRBJ2-3, with D unresolved. Deletions cut 5 bases from V and 0 bases from J, with 12 bases between. From germline, CDR1 is DFQATT and CDR2 SNEGSKA (reference sequence). This CDR3 has 14 residues. Here the CDR3 reads CSAEAPDSTDTQYF. Written as DNA, the CDR3 is TGCAGTGCTGAGGCCCCGGACAGCACAGATACGCAGTATTTT.

There are many counts of this clonotype. V is TRBV4-1 and J is TRBJ1-1, with 10 nucleotides matching TRBD1. The CDR3 sequence is 14 residues long. CDR1 is MGHRA, CDR2 YSYEKL, per germline. Trimming cost V 6 bases and J 11 bases; bases outside gene matches: 12. As DNA, the CDR3 is TGCGCCAGCAGTCTCTCCGGGACAGGGGACATGGCTTTCTTT. Translated, it gives CASSLSGTGDMAFF.

This clonotype appeared many times. The gene calls are TRBV7-8 and TRBJ2-3; D not resolved. This CDR3 comprises 16 residues. Germline assignment: CDR1 SGHVS and CDR2 FQNEAQ. V lost 7 bases and J lost 3, with 20 bases in between. The CDR3 protein is CASMMESGSATDTQYF. CDR3 bases: TGTGCCAGCATGATGGAGTCGGGTTCCGCGACAGATACGCAGTATTTT.

In its sample, this clonotype was seen a few times. The chain's CDR3 is CASRPSKNIQYF. CDR3 in DNA: TGTGCCAGCAGACCGTCTAAAAACATTCAGTACTTC. The V gene is TRBV2, the J gene TRBJ2-4; D ambiguous. Trimming left V 6 bases short and J 4 bases short, with 7 bases between. From germline, CDR1 is SNHLY and CDR2 FYNNEI. This CDR3 has 12 amino acids.

This clonotype was found many times. This chain uses TRBV19 with TRBJ1-6; the match to TRBD1 covers 7 bases. V gave up 5 bases and J gave up 7 bases; unmatched junction bases: 5. The germline V gene has CDR1 LNHDA and CDR2 SQIVND (reference sequence). The CDR3 loop spans 14 amino acids. CDR3 sequence: CASSRQGENSPLHF. DNA of the CDR3: TGTGCCAGTAGTCGACAGGGTGAGAATTCACCCCTCCACTTT.